This T cell receptor beta chain was recovered during a study of cytomegalovirus exposure and HLA in healthy donors. Whole-study results and caveats: Upon later analysis, HLA-associated TCR beta chains proved more clonally expanded than other, equally common chains.

PCR primers comprised 60 Vbeta and 13 Jbeta primers. How the authors handled the data: In a later analysis, the count reached tens of millions of unique TCR beta chains, with 9 million to 11 million shared. Sequencing used immunoSEQ multiplex PCR; TCRdb keeps in-frame clones, though not all of them. The V and J calls and clone size are taken from that table; D and trimming were inferred from the DNA. The sample yields fewer than 150,000 clones, roughly 80% seen once. As to this clone: Its antigen is as yet unknown.

The V end lost 0 bases, the J end lost 8 bases, and 10 bases lay between the germline ends. Germline V lookup: CDR1 ENHRY, CDR2 SYGVKD. The CDR3 is 13 amino acids. The rearrangement uses TRBV10-3 and TRBJ1-2, with a tentative D call TRBD1 (5 bases). The sequencing sample was made of PBMCs. This receptor was obtained from a man between 40 and 49 years old in good health and CMV-seronegative. The CDR3 region has the DNA TGTGCCATCAGTGAGTCGGGGGGTCAGGGCTACACCTTC. Translating it yields CAISESGGQGYTF.